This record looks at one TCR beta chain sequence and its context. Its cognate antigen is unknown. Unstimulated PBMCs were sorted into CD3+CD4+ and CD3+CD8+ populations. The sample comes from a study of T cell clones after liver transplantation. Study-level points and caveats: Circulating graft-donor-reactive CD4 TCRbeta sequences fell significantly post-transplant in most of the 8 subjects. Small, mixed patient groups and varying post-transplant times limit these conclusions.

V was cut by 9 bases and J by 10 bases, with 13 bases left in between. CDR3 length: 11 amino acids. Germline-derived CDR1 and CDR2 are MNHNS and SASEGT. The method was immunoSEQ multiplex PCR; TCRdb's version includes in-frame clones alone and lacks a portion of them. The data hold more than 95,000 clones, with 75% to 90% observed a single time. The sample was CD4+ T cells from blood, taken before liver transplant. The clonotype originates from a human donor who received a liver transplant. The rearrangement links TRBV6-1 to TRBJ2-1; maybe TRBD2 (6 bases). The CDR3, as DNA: TGTGCCAGTGAAAGGGCGGGGGAGCAGTTCTTC. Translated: CASERAGEQFF.